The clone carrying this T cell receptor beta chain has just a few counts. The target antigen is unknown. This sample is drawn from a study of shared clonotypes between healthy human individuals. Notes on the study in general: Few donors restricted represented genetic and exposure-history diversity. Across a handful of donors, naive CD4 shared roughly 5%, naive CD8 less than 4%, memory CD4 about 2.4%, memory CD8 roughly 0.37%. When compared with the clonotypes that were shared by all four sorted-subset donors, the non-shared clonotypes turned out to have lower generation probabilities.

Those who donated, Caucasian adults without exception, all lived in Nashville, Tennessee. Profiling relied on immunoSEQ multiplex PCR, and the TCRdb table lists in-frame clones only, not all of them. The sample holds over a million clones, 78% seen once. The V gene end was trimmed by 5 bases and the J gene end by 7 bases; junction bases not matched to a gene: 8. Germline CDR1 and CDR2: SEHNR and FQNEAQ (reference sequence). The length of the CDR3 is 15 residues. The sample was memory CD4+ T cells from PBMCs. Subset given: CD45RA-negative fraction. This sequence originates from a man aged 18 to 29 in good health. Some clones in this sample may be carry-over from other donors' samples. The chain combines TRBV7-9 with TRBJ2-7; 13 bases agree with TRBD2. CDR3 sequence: CASSPTRGLAGEQYF. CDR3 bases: TGTGCCAGCAGCCCCACCCGGGGACTAGCGGGGGAGCAGTACTTC.